What follows is one T cell receptor (beta chain) and its context. This entry comes from a study of T cell repertoires in ileal Crohn's disease. Using immunoSEQ multiplex PCR, the repertoire was profiled, and TCRdb retains in-frame clones only, with some absent. The table lists 5,600 or so clones, about 69% of them singletons. Sample time point: neoterminal ileum biopsy at postoperative endoscopy, about 6 months after surgery. Trimming took off 7 bases at V and 2 bases at J, with 14 bases between the two ends. CDR1 SQVTM and CDR2 ANQGSEA come from the germline V gene. The CDR3 has 13 residues. The chain employs TRBV29-1 and TRBJ1-2, with D maybe TRBD1 (5 bases). Material for sequencing was ileal tissue. The sequence was obtained from an adult with Crohn's disease. The CDR3 region has the DNA TGCAGCGCACGACCGGGGGAGAACTATGGCTACACCTTC. This encodes CSARPGENYGYTF.